The clone carrying this T cell receptor beta chain was counted ten times or more. Its antigen is unknown. CDR1 and CDR2 (germline): DFQATT, SNEGSKA (reference sequence). The CDR3 is 16 amino acids. With 5 bases clipped from V and 3 bases from J, the junction kept 10 bases outside the gene matches. Time point indicated: newly diagnosed GD, antithyroid drugs for less than 3 months. PBMC-extracted RNA yielded the TCR library. This sample was taken from a study of regulatory T cells in long-lasting Graves disease. Study findings and constraints: Whereas 900 to 1,000 public clonotypes were shared by new patients, persistent patients shared more, at a few thousand.

Researchers made TCR beta libraries by using iRepertoire HTBI primers and running Arm-PCR on CDR3 regions. In TCRdb, the multiplex PCR reads were re-called with MiXCR into one record per CDR3 protein. The table shows about 540,000 distinct CDR3 sequences, with approximately 13% occurring only once. This same sample was also part of a study on T cells in Graves' hyperthyroidism and ophthalmopathy.

The TCR was taken from a man under 40 with Graves disease. The input for sequencing was peripheral blood mononuclear cells (PBMCs), taken at new diagnosis, from a patient treated with antithyroid drugs. The V gene is TRBV20-1, the J gene TRBJ2-3; 11 nucleotides line up with TRBD2. The chain's CDR3 is CSAPGTSGITTDTQYF. The CDR3 DNA reads as TGCAGTGCTCCAGGGACTAGCGGTATTACAACAGATACGCAGTATTTT.